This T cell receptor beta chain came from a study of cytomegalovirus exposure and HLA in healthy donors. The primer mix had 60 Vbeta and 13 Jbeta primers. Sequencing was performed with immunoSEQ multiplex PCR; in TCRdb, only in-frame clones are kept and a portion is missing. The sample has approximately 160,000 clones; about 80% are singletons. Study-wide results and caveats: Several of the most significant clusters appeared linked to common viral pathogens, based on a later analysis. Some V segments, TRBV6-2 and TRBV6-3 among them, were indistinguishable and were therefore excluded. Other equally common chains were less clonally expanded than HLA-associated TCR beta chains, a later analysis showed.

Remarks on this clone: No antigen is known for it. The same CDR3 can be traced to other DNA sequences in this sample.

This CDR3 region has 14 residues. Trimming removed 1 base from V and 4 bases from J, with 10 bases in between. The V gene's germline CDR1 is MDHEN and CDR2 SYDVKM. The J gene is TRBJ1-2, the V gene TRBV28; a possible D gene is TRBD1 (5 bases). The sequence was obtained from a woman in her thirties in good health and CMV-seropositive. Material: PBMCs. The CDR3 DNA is TGTGCCAGCAGTTTATCGAGGGGAGGCTATGGCTACACCTTC. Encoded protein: CASSLSRGGYGYTF.